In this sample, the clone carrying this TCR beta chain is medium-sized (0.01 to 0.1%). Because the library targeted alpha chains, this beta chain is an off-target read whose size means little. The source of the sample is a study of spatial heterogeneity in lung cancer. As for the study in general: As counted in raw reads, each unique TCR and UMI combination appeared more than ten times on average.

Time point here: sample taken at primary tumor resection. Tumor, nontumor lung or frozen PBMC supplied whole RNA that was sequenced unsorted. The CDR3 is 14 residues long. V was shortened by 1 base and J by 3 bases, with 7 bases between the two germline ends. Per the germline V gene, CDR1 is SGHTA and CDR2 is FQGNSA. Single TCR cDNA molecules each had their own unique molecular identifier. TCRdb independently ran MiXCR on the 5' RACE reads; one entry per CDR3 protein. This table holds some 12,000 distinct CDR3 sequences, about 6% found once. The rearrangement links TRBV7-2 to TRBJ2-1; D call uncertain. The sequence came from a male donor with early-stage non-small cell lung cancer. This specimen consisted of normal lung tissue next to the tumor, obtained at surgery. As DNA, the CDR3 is TGTGCCAGCAGCTTAGAGATACTCTACAATGAGCAGTTCTTC. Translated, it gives CASSLEILYNEQFF. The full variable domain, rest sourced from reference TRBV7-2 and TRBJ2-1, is GAGVSQSPSNKVTEKGKDVELRCDPISGHTALYWYRQSLGQGLEFLIYFQGNSAPDKSGLPSDRFSAERTGGSVSTLTIQRTQQEDSAVYLCASSLEILYNEQFFGPGTRLTVL.